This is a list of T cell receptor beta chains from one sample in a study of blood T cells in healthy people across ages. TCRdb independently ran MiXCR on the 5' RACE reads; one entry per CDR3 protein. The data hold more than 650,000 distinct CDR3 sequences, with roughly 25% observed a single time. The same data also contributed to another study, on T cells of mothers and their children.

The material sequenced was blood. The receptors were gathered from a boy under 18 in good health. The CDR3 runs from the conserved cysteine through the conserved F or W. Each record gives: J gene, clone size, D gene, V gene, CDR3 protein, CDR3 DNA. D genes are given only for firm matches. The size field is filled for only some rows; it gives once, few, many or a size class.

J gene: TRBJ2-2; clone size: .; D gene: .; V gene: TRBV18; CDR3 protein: CASSGQTGRTGELFF; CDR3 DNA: TGTGCCAGCTCAGGCCAAACAGGTCGAACCGGGGAGCTGTTTTTT
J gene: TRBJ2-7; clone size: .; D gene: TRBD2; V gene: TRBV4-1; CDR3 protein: CASSQVSREGYEQYF; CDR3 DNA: TGCGCCAGCAGCCAAGTGTCCAGGGAGGGCTACGAGCAGTACTTC
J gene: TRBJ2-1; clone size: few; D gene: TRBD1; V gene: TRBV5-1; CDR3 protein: CASSLEGAVDNEQFF; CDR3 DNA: TGCGCCAGCAGCTTGGAGGGGGCTGTTGACAATGAGCAGTTCTTC
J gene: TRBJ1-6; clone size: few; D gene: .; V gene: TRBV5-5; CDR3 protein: CASSLATPSSPLHF; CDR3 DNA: TGTGCCAGCAGCTTGGCGACCCCGTCCTCACCCCTCCACTTT
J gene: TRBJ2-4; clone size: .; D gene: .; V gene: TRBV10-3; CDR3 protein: CAISDGTAQNIQYF; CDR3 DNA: TGTGCCATCAGTGATGGAACAGCTCAAAACATTCAGTACTTC
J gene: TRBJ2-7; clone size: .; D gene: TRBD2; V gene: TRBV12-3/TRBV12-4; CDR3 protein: CASRIAGVFEQYF; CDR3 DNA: TGTGCCAGCAGAATAGCGGGGGTGTTCGAGCAGTACTTC
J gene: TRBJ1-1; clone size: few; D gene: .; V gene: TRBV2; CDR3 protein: CASSTVRNTEAFF; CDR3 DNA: TGTGCCAGCAGTACCGTTAGGAACACTGAAGCTTTCTTT
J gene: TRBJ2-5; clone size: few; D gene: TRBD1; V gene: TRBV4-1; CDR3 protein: CASSQERSRGLETQYF; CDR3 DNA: TGCGCCAGCAGCCAAGAGAGGTCCAGGGGGCTAGAGACCCAGTACTTC
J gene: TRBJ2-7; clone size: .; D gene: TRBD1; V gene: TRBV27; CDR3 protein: CASSTGGAYEQYF; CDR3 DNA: TGTGCCAGCTCGACAGGGGGCGCCTACGAGCAGTACTTC
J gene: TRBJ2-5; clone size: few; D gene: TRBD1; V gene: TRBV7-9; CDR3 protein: CASSLSQGAGQETQYF; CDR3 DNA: TGTGCCAGCAGCTTATCGCAGGGGGCGGGCCAAGAGACCCAGTACTTC
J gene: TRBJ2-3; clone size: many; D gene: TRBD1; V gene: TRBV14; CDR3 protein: CASSRTGKDTQYF; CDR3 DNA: TGTGCCAGCAGTCGGACAGGGAAGGATACGCAGTATTTT
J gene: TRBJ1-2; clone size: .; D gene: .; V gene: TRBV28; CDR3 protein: CASSSMRGGNGYGYTF; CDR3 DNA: TGTGCCAGCAGTTCGATGAGGGGGGGGAACGGGTATGGCTACACCTTC
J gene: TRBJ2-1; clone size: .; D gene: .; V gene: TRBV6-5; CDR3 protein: CASRRGPALNEQFF; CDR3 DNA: TGTGCCAGCAGACGAGGACCGGCCCTCAATGAGCAGTTCTTC
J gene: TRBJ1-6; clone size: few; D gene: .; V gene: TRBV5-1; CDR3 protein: CASSVGDDSPLHF; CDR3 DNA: TGCGCCAGCAGCGTGGGAGATGATTCACCCCTCCACTTT
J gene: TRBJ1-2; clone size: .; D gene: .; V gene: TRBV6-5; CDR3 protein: CASSYGGGSNYGYTF; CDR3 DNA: TGTGCCAGCAGTTACGGTGGGGGCTCGAACTATGGCTACACCTTC
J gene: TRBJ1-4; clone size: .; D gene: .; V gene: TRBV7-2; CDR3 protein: CASSKDGYEKLFF; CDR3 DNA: TGTGCCAGCAGCAAGGACGGATATGAAAAACTGTTTTTT
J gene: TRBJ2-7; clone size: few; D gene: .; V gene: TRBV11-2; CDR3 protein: CATSRRNEQYF; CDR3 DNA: TGTGCCACCTCAAGGCGGAACGAGCAGTACTTC
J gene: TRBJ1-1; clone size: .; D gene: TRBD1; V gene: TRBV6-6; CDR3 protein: CASSPGPGQGYTEAFF; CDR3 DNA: TGTGCCAGCAGTCCCGGACCGGGACAGGGTTACACTGAAGCTTTCTTT
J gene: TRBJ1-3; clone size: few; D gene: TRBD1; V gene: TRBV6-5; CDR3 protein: CASRSGTDGNTIYF; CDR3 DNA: TGTGCCAGCAGGTCCGGGACAGACGGAAACACCATATATTTT
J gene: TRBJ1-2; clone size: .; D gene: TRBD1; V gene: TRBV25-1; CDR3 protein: CASSVGTGGMGYTF; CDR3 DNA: TGTGCCAGCAGTGTCGGGACAGGGGGCATGGGCTACACCTTC
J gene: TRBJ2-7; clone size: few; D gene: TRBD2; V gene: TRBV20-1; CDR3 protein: CSARDRGETLREQYF; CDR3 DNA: TGCAGTGCTAGAGACCGGGGGGAAACATTACGCGAGCAGTACTTC
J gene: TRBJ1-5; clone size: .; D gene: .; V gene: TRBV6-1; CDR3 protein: CASSEKAGGNQPQHF; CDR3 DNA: TGTGCCAGCAGTGAAAAGGCAGGGGGCAATCAGCCCCAGCATTTT
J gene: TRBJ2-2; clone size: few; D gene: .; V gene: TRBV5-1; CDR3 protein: CASSHQSTGELFF; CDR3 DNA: TGCGCCAGCAGCCATCAAAGCACCGGGGAGCTGTTTTTT
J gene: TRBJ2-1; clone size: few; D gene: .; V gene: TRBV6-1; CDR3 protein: CASSDDWGSYNEQFF; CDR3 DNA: TGTGCCAGCAGTGATGATTGGGGGTCCTACAATGAGCAGTTCTTC
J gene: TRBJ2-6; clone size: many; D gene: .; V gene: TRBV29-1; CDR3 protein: CSVSLSGANVLTF; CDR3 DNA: TGCAGCGTTAGTCTCTCTGGGGCCAACGTCCTGACTTTC
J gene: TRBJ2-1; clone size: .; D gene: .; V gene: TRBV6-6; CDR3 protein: CASSPDVRTPAQFF; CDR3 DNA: TGTGCCAGCAGTCCGGACGTACGCACCCCGGCGCAGTTCTTC
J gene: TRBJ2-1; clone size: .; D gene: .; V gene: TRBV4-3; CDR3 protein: CASSWTVGDEQFF; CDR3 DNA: TGCGCCAGCAGCTGGACAGTCGGGGATGAGCAGTTCTTC
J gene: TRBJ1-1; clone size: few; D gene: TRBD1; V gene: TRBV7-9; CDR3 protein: CASSFQGGEAFF; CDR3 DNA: TGTGCCAGCAGCTTTCAGGGGGGTGAAGCTTTCTTT
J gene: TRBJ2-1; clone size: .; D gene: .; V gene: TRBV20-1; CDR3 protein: CSARGRLYNEQFF; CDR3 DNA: TGCAGTGCTAGAGGACGACTCTACAATGAGCAGTTCTTC
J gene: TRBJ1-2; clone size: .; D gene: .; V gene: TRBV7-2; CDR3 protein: CASSRNQPDLANYGYTF; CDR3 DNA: TGTGCCAGCAGCCGAAACCAACCGGACTTAGCCAACTATGGCTACACCTTC
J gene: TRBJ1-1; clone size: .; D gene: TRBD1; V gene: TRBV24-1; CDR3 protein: CATSDGGTGDVTTEAFF; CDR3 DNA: TGTGCCACCAGTGATGGTGGGACAGGGGATGTAACCACTGAAGCTTTCTTT
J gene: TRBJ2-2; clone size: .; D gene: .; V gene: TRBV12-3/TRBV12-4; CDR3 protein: CASSFKPQSNTGELFF; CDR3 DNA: TGTGCCAGCAGTTTTAAGCCGCAATCGAACACCGGGGAGCTGTTTTTT
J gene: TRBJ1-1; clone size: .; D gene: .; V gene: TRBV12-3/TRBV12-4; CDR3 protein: CASSFINRNTEAFF; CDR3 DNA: TGTGCCAGCAGTTTTATTAACAGAAACACTGAAGCTTTCTTT
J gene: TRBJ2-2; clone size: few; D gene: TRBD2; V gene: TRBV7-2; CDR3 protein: CASSLGGGRTGELFF; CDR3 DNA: TGTGCCAGCAGCTTGGGCGGGGGACGCACCGGGGAGCTGTTTTTT
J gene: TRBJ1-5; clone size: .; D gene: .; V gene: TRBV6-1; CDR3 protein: CASMESVIGNQPQHF; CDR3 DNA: TGTGCCAGCATGGAGTCCGTTATAGGCAATCAGCCCCAGCATTTT
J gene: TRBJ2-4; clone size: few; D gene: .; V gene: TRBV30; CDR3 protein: CAWADKDGKVAKNIQYF; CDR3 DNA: TGTGCCTGGGCCGACAAGGATGGCAAGGTAGCCAAAAACATTCAGTACTTC
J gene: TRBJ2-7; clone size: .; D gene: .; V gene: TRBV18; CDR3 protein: CASSPGPLGEQYF; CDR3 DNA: TGTGCCAGCTCACCGGGGCCGCTCGGCGAGCAGTACTTC
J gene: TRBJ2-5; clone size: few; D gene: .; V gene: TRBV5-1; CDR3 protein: CASSPGLVQETQYF; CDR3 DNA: TGCGCCAGCAGCCCAGGACTGGTTCAAGAGACCCAGTACTTC
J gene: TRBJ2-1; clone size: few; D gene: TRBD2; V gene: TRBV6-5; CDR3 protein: CTSRLLAEEYNEQFF; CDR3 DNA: TGTACCAGCAGATTACTAGCGGAGGAGTACAATGAGCAGTTCTTC
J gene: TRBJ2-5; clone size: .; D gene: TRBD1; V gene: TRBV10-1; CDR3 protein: CASSESTPGQGIETQYF; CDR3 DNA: TGCGCCAGCAGTGAGTCGACTCCGGGACAGGGGATTGAGACCCAGTACTTC
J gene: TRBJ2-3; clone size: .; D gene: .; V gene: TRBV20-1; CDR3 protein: CSARPWSGRPSTDTQYF; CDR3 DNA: TGCAGTGCTAGGCCATGGTCGGGTCGCCCTAGCACAGATACGCAGTATTTT
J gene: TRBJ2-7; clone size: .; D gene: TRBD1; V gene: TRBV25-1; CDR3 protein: CASRVGGGYEQYF; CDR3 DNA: TGTGCCAGCAGAGTAGGGGGCGGGTACGAGCAGTACTTC
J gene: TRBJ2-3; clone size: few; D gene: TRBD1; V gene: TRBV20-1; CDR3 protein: CSVNPGTGTDTQYF; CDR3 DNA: TGCAGTGTTAACCCCGGGACAGGCACAGATACGCAGTATTTT
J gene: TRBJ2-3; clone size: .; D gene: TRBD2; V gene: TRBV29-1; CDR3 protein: CSVHGLALTDTQYF; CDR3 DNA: TGCAGCGTCCATGGACTAGCTCTCACAGATACGCAGTATTTT
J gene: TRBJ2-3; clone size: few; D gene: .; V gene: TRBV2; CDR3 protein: CASVGGGDTQYF; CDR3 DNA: TGTGCCAGCGTAGGTGGGGGAGATACGCAGTATTTT
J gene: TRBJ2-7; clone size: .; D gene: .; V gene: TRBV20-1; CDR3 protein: CSARPTQGNEQYF; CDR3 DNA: TGCAGTGCTAGACCCACCCAGGGGAACGAGCAGTACTTC
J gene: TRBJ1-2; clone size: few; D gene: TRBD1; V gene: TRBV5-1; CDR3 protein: CASSSRTGGYTF; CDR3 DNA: TGCGCCAGCAGCTCACGGACAGGAGGCTACACCTTC
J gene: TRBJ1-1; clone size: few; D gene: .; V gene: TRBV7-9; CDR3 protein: CASSLAARNTGAFF; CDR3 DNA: TGTGCCAGCAGCTTAGCGGCGCGGAACACTGGAGCTTTCTTT
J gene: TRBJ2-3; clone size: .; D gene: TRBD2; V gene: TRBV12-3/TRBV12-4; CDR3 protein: CASNLISGGDADTQYF; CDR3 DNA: TGTGCCAGCAATCTTATTAGCGGGGGGGACGCAGATACGCAGTATTTT
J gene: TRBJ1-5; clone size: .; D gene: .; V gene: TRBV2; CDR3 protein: CASSEVAGVDQPQHF; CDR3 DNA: TGTGCCAGCAGTGAAGTGGCAGGGGTGGATCAGCCCCAGCATTTT
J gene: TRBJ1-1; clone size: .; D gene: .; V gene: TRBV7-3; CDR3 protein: CASSLNPAGNTEAFF; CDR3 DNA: TGTGCCAGCAGCTTAAACCCAGCGGGGAACACTGAAGCTTTCTTT
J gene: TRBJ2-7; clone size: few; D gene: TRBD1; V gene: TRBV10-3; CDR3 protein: CAISVRTGTDEQYF; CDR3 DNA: TGTGCCATCAGTGTTCGGACAGGGACTGACGAGCAGTACTTC
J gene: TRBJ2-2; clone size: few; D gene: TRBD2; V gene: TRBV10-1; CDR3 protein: CASSEGGAGELFF; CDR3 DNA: TGCGCCAGCAGTGAGGGGGGGGCCGGGGAGCTGTTTTTT